This TCR beta chain stems from a study of graft-versus-host responses after intestinal transplantation. Overall study: Recipients uniformly received anti-thymocyte globulin induction, followed by tacrolimus and steroids for 2 to 4 years. Study-wide points: Early post-transplant HvG declines showed an association with peak circulating GvH clone levels. Investigators detected GvH clones in recipient marrow, with some emerging earlier in ileum or blood.

This table comes from immunoSEQ multiplex PCR, and its TCRdb copy is limited to in-frame clones, with some not included. Of about 97,000 clones listed, 90% are singletons. As to this clone: Its antigen is still unknown.

Germline CDR1 ENHRY, CDR2 SYGVKD. This CDR3 spans 16 amino acids. V lost 2 bases, J lost 0 bases, and 3 bases stayed unmatched. The material was PBMCs, obtained 450 to 460 days after intestinal transplant. The sequence was obtained from a human patient who received an intestinal transplant, so some T cells may come from the graft donor. The chain couples TRBV10-3 to TRBJ1-5; 8 nucleotides agree with TRBD1. In nucleotides, the CDR3 is TGTGCCATCAGTGAGGGGACAGGATATAGCAATCAGCCCCAGCATTTT. Translated, it gives CAISEGTGYSNQPQHF.